The rows below give T cell receptor beta chains drawn from one sample of a study of CD8 T cells in Susac syndrome. TCRdb analysed the immunoSEQ multiplex PCR reads with MiXCR anew, one entry per CDR3 protein. The sample has about 160,000 distinct CDR3 sequences, more than 95% seen once. Source material: CD4+ T cells from PBMCs. These receptors were taken from a human donor with Susac syndrome. The CDR3 runs from the conserved cysteine through the conserved F or W. The D gene is left open where the match is weak. The size entry is marked missing in some rows and otherwise reads once, few, many or a size class.

d_call: NA
clone_size: NA
v_call: TRBV4-3
j_call: TRBJ1-1
cdr3_nt: TGCGCCAGCAGCCAAGATCCTGGGTTGGGGAACACTGAAGCTTTCTTT
cdr3_aa: CASSQDPGLGNTEAFF

d_call: NA
clone_size: NA
v_call: TRBV24-1
j_call: TRBJ2-5
cdr3_nt: TGTGCCACCAGTGATCCCGGACACGGGGAGACCCAGTACTTC
cdr3_aa: CATSDPGHGETQYF

d_call: NA
clone_size: once
v_call: TRBV24-1
j_call: TRBJ2-1
cdr3_nt: TGTGCCACCAGAGCCGCTACCGGGACTCACAATGAGCAGTTCTTC
cdr3_aa: CATRAATGTHNEQFF

d_call: TRBD1
clone_size: NA
v_call: TRBV27
j_call: TRBJ1-2
cdr3_nt: TGTGCCAGCAGTAATGGACAGGGGTGGGACTATGGCTACACCTTC
cdr3_aa: CASSNGQGWDYGYTF

d_call: NA
clone_size: NA
v_call: TRBV29-1
j_call: TRBJ2-1
cdr3_nt: TGCAGCGGGCACTACAATGAGCAGTTCTTC
cdr3_aa: CSGHYNEQFF

d_call: NA
clone_size: NA
v_call: TRBV7-9
j_call: TRBJ2-3
cdr3_nt: TGTGCCAGCAGCTATGGGATTACCACAGATACGCAGTATTTT
cdr3_aa: CASSYGITTDTQYF

d_call: TRBD2
clone_size: NA
v_call: TRBV6-5
j_call: TRBJ2-1
cdr3_nt: TGTGCCAGCAGTTACTCGGGTAGCGGGCACTCCTACAATGAGCAGTTCTTC
cdr3_aa: CASSYSGSGHSYNEQFF

d_call: NA
clone_size: NA
v_call: TRBV7-9
j_call: TRBJ2-3
cdr3_nt: TGTGCCAGCAGCTTCGGCGTCACAGATACGCAGTATTTT
cdr3_aa: CASSFGVTDTQYF

d_call: NA
clone_size: once
v_call: TRBV18
j_call: TRBJ1-4
cdr3_nt: TGTGCCAGCTCACCGCGAGCCGGACACCTTAATGAAAAACTGTTTTTT
cdr3_aa: CASSPRAGHLNEKLFF

d_call: NA
clone_size: NA
v_call: TRBV7-8
j_call: TRBJ2-2
cdr3_nt: TGTGCCAGCAGCTTAGACTGGAGAAACACCGGGGAGCTGTTTTTT
cdr3_aa: CASSLDWRNTGELFF

d_call: NA
clone_size: NA
v_call: TRBV29-1
j_call: TRBJ1-2
cdr3_nt: TGCAGCTCCCAGGCTGGCTACACCTTC
cdr3_aa: CSSQAGYTF

d_call: TRBD1
clone_size: NA
v_call: TRBV28
j_call: TRBJ2-4
cdr3_nt: TGTGCCAGTAATCCGGGACAGGAAAACATTCAGTACTTC
cdr3_aa: CASNPGQENIQYF

d_call: TRBD2
clone_size: once
v_call: TRBV2
j_call: TRBJ2-2
cdr3_nt: TGTGCCAGCAGTGAGGTTCGGGGGGGCACCGGGGAGCTGTTTTTT
cdr3_aa: CASSEVRGGTGELFF

d_call: TRBD2
clone_size: NA
v_call: TRBV4-3
j_call: TRBJ2-4
cdr3_nt: TGCGCCAGCAGCCAAGGACTAGCGGGAAGAACCCCCAAAAACATTCAGTACTTC
cdr3_aa: CASSQGLAGRTPKNIQYF

d_call: NA
clone_size: NA
v_call: TRBV4-3
j_call: TRBJ1-1
cdr3_nt: TGCGCCAGCAGCCAAGATCAGCGGGTTTCGGGTGAAGCTTTCTTT
cdr3_aa: CASSQDQRVSGEAFF